A selection of T cell receptor beta chains follows, all from one sample in a study of blood T cell repertoires in COVID-19. Only in-frame clones appear in the TCRdb table, and some are missing; sequencing was by immunoSEQ multiplex PCR. The sample has under 350,000 clones; 85% to 90% are singletons. Specimen: peripheral blood. The receptor source for this set is a man between 65 and 85 years old with acute or convalescent COVID-19. CDR3s leave out the opening cysteine and the closing phenylalanine or tryptophan.

J,V,CDR3
TRBJ2-7,TRBV28,ASSFRQGAKY
TRBJ1-5,TRBV29-1,SAGGGNQPQH
TRBJ1-2,TRBV5-4,ASSPRGPEGYGYT
TRBJ1-4,TRBV5-1,ASSFGGGEKLF
TRBJ2-1,TRBV7-2,ASSVRQGAAYNEQF
TRBJ2-1,TRBV7-3,ASSLIGGDYNEQF
TRBJ2-7,TRBV6-5,ASSYSFGIAGNEQY
TRBJ2-7,TRBV3-1/TRBV3-2,ASSQGTTGTGPYEQY
TRBJ1-2,TRBV7-9,ASSSGEAAAYGYT
TRBJ2-1,TRBV3-1/TRBV3-2,ASSPDWSSYNEQF
TRBJ2-3,TRBV5-8,ASRLPGQGVRDTQY
TRBJ2-3,TRBV29-1,SALLAGFTDTQY
TRBJ2-6,TRBV28,ASSYEHSGANVLT
TRBJ1-3,TRBV5-8,ASRNRGQGNTIY
TRBJ1-1,TRBV18,ASSRVGGRLSEAF
TRBJ1-2,TRBV7-9,ASSFTGVPNYGYT
TRBJ2-2,TRBV2,ASSDLVQGGTGELF
TRBJ1-6,TRBV28,ASSSTGGWHNSPLH
TRBJ2-2,TRBV6-2/TRBV6-3,ASSFRRANTGELF
TRBJ1-2,TRBV5-1,ASSKGDRGFYGYT
TRBJ1-2,TRBV7-4,ATSSGTGGPLCYGYT
TRBJ2-4,TRBV7-2,ASSQGQGSIQY